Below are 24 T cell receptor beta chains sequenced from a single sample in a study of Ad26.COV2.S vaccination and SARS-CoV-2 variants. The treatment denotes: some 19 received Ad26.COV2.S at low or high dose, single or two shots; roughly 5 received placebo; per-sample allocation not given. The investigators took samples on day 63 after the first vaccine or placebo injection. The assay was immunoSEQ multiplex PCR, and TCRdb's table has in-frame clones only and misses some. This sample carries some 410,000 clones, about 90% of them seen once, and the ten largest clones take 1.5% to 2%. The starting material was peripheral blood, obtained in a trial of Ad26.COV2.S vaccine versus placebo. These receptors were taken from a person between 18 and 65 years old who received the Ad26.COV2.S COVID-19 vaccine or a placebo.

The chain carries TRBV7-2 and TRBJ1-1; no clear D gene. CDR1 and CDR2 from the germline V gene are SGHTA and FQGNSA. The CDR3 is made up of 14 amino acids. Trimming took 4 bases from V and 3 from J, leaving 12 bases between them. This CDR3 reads CASSSGRGDTEAFF. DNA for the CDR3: TGTGCCAGCAGCTCCGGCCGAGGCGACACTGAAGCTTTCTTT.

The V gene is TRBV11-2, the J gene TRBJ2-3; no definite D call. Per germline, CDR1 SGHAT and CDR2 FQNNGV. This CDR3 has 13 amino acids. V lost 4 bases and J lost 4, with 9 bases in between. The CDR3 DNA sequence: TGTGCCAGCAGCTCCATTGGGCCAGATACGCAGTATTTT. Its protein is CASSSIGPDTQYF. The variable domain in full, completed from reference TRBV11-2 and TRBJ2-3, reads EAGVAQSPRYKIIEKRQSVAFWCNPISGHATLYWYQQILGQGPKLLIQFQNNGVVDDSQLPKDRFSAERLKGVDSTLKIQPAKLEDSAVYLCASSSIGPDTQYFGPGTRLTVL.

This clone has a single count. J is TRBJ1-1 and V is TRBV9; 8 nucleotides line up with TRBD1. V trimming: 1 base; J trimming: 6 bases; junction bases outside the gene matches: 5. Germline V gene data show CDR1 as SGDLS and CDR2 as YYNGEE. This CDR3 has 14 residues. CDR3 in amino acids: CASSVLTGESEAFF. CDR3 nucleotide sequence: TGTGCCAGCAGCGTATTGACAGGGGAGTCTGAAGCTTTCTTT.

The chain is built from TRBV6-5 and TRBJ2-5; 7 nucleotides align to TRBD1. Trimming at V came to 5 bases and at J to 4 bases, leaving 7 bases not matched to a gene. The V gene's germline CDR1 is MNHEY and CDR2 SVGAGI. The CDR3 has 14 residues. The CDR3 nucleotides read TGTGCCAGCAGTCGAACAGGGGTATCAGAGACCCAGTACTTC. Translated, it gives CASSRTGVSETQYF.

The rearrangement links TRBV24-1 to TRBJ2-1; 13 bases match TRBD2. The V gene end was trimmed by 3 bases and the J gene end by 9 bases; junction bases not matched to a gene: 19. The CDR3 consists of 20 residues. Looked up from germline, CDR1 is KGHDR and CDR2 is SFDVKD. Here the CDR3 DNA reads TGTGCCACCAGTGATGAACCGGGACTAGCGGGGTGGGGCGCCACAATTGAGCAGTTCTTC. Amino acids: CATSDEPGLAGWGATIEQFF.

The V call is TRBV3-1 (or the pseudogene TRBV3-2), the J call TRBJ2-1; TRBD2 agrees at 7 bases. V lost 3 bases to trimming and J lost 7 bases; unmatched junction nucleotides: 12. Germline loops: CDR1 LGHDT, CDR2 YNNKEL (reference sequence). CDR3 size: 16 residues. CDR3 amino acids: CASSHLGGGALNEQFF. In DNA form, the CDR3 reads TGTGCCAGCAGCCATCTAGGCGGGGGTGCCCTAAATGAGCAGTTCTTC.

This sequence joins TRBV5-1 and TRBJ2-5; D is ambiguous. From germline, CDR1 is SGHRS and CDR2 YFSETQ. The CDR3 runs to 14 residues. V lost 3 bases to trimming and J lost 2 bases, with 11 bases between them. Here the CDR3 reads CASSWPELQETQYF. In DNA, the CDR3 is TGCGCCAGCAGCTGGCCTGAGTTACAAGAGACCCAGTACTTC.

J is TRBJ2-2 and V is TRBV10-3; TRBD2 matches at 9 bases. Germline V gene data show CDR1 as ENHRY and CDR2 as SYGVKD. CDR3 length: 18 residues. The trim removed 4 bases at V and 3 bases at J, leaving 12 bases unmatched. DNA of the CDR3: TGTGCCATCAGTGTGGGGGTTCGGCTAGCGGGGCACACCGGGGAGCTGTTTTTT. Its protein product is CAISVGVRLAGHTGELFF.

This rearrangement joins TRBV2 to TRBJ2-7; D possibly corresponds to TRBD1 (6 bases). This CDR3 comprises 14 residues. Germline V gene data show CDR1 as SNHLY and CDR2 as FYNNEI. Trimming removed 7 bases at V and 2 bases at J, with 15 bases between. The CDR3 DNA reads TGTGCCAGCATCCCCGGACAGACCACCTACGAGCAGTACTTC. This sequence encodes CASIPGQTTYEQYF. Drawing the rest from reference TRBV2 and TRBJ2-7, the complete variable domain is EPEVTQTPSHQVTQMGQEVILRCVPISNHLYFYWYRQILGQKVEFLVSFYNNEISEKSEIFDDQFSVERPDGSNFTLKIRSTKLEDSAMYFCASIPGQTTYEQYFGPGTRLTVT.

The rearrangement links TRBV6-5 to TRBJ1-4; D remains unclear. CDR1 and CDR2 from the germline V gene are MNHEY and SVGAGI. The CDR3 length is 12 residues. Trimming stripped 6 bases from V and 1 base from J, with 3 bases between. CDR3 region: CASRGTNEKLFF. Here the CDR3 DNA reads TGTGCCAGCAGAGGAACTAATGAAAAACTGTTTTTT.

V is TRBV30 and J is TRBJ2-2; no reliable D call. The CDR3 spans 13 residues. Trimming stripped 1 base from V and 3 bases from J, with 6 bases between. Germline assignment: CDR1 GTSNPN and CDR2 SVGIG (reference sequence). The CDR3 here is CAWSGGYTGELFF. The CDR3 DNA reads TGTGCCTGGAGTGGTGGTTACACCGGGGAGCTGTTTTTT.

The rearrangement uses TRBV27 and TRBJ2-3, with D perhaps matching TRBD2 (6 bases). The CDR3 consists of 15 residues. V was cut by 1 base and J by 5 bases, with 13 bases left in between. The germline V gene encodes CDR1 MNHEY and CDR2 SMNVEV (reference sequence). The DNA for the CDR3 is TGTGCCAGCAGTTTATTGGGCGGGGCGGTAGATACGCAGTATTTT. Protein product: CASSLLGGAVDTQYF.

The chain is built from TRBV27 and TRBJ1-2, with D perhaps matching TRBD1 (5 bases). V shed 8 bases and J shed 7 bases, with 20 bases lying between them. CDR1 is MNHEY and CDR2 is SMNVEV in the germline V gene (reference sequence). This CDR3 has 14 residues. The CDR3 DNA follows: TGTGCCAGCGGCGGGGTCAGGGATTTTGGTGGCTACACCTTC. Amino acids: CASGGVRDFGGYTF.

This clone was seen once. DNA for the CDR3: TGTGCCAGCAGTACTAGCGGGAGAGGGAATGAGCAGTTCTTC. This codes for CASSTSGRGNEQFF. The rearrangement uses TRBV6-2 or TRBV6-3 and TRBJ2-1; 11 bases agree with TRBD2. Per germline, CDR1 MNHEY and CDR2 SVGEGT. CDR3 length equals 14 residues. V lost 5 bases and J lost 7; bases outside the gene matches: 4.

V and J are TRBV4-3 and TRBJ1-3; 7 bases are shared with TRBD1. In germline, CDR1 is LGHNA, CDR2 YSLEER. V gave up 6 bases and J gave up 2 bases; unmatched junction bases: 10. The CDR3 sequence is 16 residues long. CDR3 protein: CASSQPGGSTGNTIYF. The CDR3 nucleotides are TGCGCCAGCAGTCAACCAGGGGGATCTACTGGAAACACCATATATTTT.

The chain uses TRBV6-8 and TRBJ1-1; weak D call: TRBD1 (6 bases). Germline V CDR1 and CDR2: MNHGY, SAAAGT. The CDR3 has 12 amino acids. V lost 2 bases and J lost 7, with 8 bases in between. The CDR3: CASSYRTVEAFF. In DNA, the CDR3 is TGTGCCAGCAGTTACCGGACAGTTGAAGCTTTCTTT.

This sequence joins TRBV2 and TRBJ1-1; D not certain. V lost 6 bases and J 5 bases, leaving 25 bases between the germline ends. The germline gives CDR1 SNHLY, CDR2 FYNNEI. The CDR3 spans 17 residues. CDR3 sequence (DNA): TGTGCCAGCAGCGATACCCTTAAGGCTGAGGAACGAACTGAAGCTTTCTTT. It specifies CASSDTLKAEERTEAFF.

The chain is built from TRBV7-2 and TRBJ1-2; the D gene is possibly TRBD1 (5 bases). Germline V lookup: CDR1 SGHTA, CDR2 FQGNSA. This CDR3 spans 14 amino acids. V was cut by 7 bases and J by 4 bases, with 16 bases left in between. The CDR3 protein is CASNPGWGVYGYTF. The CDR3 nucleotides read TGTGCCAGCAATCCAGGGTGGGGGGTCTATGGCTACACCTTC.

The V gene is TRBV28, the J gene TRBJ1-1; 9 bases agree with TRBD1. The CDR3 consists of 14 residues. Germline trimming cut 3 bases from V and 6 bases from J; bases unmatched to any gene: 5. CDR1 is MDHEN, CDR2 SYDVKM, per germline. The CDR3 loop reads CASSFIRDRAEAFF. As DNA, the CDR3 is TGTGCCAGCAGTTTCATCCGGGACAGGGCTGAAGCTTTCTTT.

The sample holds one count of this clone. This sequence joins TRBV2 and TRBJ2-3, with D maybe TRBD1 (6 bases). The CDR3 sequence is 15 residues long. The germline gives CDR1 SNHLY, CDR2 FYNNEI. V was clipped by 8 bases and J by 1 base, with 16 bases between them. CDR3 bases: TGTGCCAGCCTCAGGGGTTTACGGGGCACAGATACGCAGTATTTT. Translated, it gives CASLRGLRGTDTQYF.

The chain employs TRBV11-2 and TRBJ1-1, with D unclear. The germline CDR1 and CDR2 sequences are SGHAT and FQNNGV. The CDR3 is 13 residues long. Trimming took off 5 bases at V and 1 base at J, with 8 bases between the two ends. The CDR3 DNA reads TGTGCCAGCAGCCTCACAAGGAACACTGAAGCTTTCTTT. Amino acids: CASSLTRNTEAFF.

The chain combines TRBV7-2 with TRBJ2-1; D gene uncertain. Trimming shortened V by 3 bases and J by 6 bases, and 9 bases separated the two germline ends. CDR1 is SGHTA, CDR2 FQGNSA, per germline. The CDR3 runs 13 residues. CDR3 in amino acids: CASSFSGLNEQFF. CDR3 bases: TGTGCCAGCAGCTTCTCAGGCCTCAATGAGCAGTTCTTC. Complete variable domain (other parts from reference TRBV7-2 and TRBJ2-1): GAGVSQSPSNKVTEKGKDVELRCDPISGHTALYWYRQSLGQGLEFLIYFQGNSAPDKSGLPSDRFSAERTGGSVSTLTIQRTQQEDSAVYLCASSFSGLNEQFFGPGTRLTVL.

In nucleotides, the CDR3 is TGCGCCAGCAGCCAACAACCCGGGACAGGGGGCACTGAAGCTTTCTTT. This translates into CASSQQPGTGGTEAFF. V gene TRBV4-3 combines with J gene TRBJ1-1; TRBD1 matches 11 bases. The germline CDR1 and CDR2 sequences are LGHNA and YSLEER. The CDR3 loop spans 16 amino acids. The J segment lost 4 bases and the V segment lost 2 bases, leaving 6 bases of the junction unmatched.

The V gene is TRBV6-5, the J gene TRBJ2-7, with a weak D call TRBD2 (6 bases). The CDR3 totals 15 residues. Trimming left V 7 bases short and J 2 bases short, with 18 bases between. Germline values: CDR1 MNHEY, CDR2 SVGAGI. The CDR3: CASTRGGRFTYEQYF. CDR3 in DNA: TGTGCCAGCACCCGCGGAGGGAGATTCACCTACGAGCAGTACTTC.